This TCR beta chain came from a study of vaccination and CD4 T cells after COVID-19. Study-wide background: Two Hispanic individuals were among six male and four female convalescent patients. With a range of 35 to 161, the median interval from diagnosis to drawing post-COVID samples was 85 to 120 days. Study-level findings and limits: Spike mono-reactivity was found in 304 of the 307 vaccine-specific clones identified in convalescent patients.

An Oncomine TCR Beta short-read assay was used to sequence the DNA from cultured CD4+ T cells. Cultured CD4+ T cells yielded the extracted genomic DNA. TCRdb ran MiXCR on the PCR reads and lists one entry per CDR3 protein. The profile shows approximately 9,800 distinct CDR3 sequences, approximately 44% of them singletons. This clonotype has a handful of counts. What it binds is unknown. Treatment noted: approximately 10-day PBMC culture with coronavirus spike peptide pools or control peptides (ViraFEST assay). Gathering of the CD4+ T cells, from the unexposed donor, took place before the COVID-19 pandemic (2011-2018). Sequenced material: CD4+ T cells from blood, cultured in vitro. The sequence was obtained from a human donor in good health.

The DNA for the CDR3 is TGTGCCAGCAGGAAGGATCTCTCGGGGGGCTACACCTTC. Encoded protein: CASRKDLSGGYTF. The V call is TRBV28, the J call TRBJ1-2; the D is unclear. The CDR3 sequence is 13 residues long. V lost 6 bases to trimming and J lost 8 bases, with 16 bases between them. The V gene's germline CDR1 is MDHEN and CDR2 SYDVKM.